The 9 T cell receptor beta chains given below trace back to one sample, sequenced in a study of CD8+CD57+ T cells in acquired aplastic anemia. Patients chosen for sequencing had shown CD8+CD57+ cell expansion by flow cytometry. Genomic DNA, serving as template, underwent TCR beta VDJ and CDR3 profiling. TCRdb re-called the reads with MiXCR, one entry per CDR3 protein. This sample yields about 290,000 distinct CDR3 sequences, of which under 65% are seen a single time; approximately 1.3% belongs to the top ten. Sequencing input: sorted CD4+, CD8+, or CD8+CD57+ T cells (not recorded which) from PBMCs. The source is a human donor with aplastic anemia.

Comment on this clonotype: Without the conserved terminal phenylalanine or tryptophan, this CDR3 likely stems from a read error. No DNA is shown, since the ends of the CDR3 on it are uncertain; the CDR3 is the one TCRdb lists. This rearrangement joins TRBV20-1 to TRBJ1-3. The germline V gene encodes CDR1 DFQATT and CDR2 SNEGSKA (reference sequence). The CDR3 contains 9 residues when both ends are counted. The CDR3 protein is CSASLARNT.

V usage is TRBV7-9 and J usage is TRBJ2-7; D possibly corresponds to TRBD2 (5 bases). The CDR3 length is 16 residues. With 5 bases removed from V and 0 bases from J, the gap between germline ends came to 17 bases. Germline V gene lookup returns CDR1 SEHNR and CDR2 FQNEAQ (reference sequence). CDR3 DNA sequence: TGTGCCAGCAGCCCCATCGGGAATAGCTTCTCCTACGAGCAGTACTTC. It yields the protein CASSPIGNSFSYEQYF.

This chain links TRBV20-1 with TRBJ2-2; 7 positions agree with TRBD2. J was trimmed by 5 bases and V by 1 base; bases with no gene match: 1. This CDR3 has 13 amino acids. Per the germline V gene, CDR1 is DFQATT and CDR2 is SNEGSKA (reference sequence). The CDR3 is CSARGEGTGELFF. CDR3 sequence (DNA): TGCAGTGCTAGAGGGGAGGGAACCGGGGAGCTGTTTTTT.

The rearrangement links TRBV9 to TRBJ2-7; perhaps D is TRBD1 or TRBD2 (5 bases each). There are 14 residues in the CDR3. CDR1 is SGDLS, CDR2 YYNGEE, per germline. Deletions cut 3 bases from V and 7 bases from J, with 17 bases between. The CDR3 loop reads CASSGDRDPGEQYF. CDR3 bases: TGTGCCAGCAGCGGGGACCGGGACCCAGGGGAGCAGTACTTC.

This clonotype was detected many times. The rearrangement joins TRBV12-3 or TRBV12-4 to TRBJ2-1; TRBD2 aligns across 14 bases. Trimming at V came to 6 bases and at J to 15 bases, leaving 10 bases not matched to a gene. The CDR3 has 14 amino acids. Written as DNA, the CDR3 is TGTGCCAGCAGAAAGACTAGCGGGGGGGCTAGTTCGTTCTTC. Translating gives CASRKTSGGASSFF.

V gene TRBV7-9 combines with J gene TRBJ1-5; TRBD1 matches at 8 bases. J gave up 7 bases and V 3 bases, and 5 bases lay outside the gene matches. The length of the CDR3 is 14 residues. CDR1 SEHNR and CDR2 FQNEAQ come from the germline V gene (reference sequence). CDR3 protein: CASSLTGQDQPQHF. The CDR3 DNA sequence: TGTGCCAGCAGCTTGACGGGACAGGACCAGCCCCAGCATTTT.

This clonotype was seen once. This chain links TRBV7-7 with TRBJ2-7, with 11 bases identical to TRBD1. This CDR3 comprises 16 residues. Germline CDR1 is SSHAT and CDR2 is FNYEAQ (reference sequence). J was trimmed by 0 bases and V by 3 bases; bases with no gene match: 4. As DNA, the CDR3 is TGTGCCAGCAGCTTCCGGGACAGGGGGAGCTCCTACGAGCAGTACTTC. Its protein product is CASSFRDRGSSYEQYF.

This clonotype appeared many times. The chain uses TRBV7-9 and TRBJ1-4, with a possible D match to TRBD1 (5 bases). The V and J ends lost 2 bases and 4 bases respectively, with 11 bases between them. Germline CDR1 SEHNR, CDR2 FQNEAQ (reference sequence). CDR3 length equals 15 residues. The CDR3 loop reads CASSLRGTDNEKLFF. The CDR3 nucleotides read TGTGCCAGCAGCTTACGGGGGACCGATAATGAAAAACTGTTTTTT. The whole variable domain, remainder taken from reference TRBV7-9 and TRBJ1-4, is DTGVSQNPRHKITKRGQNVTFRCDPISEHNRLYWYRQTLGQGPEFLTYFQNEAQLEKSRLLSDRFSAERPKGSFSTLEIQRTEQGDSAMYLCASSLRGTDNEKLFFGSGTQLSVL.

V gene TRBV7-2 combines with J gene TRBJ2-7; either TRBD1 or TRBD2 may supply D (5 bases each). Germline loops: CDR1 SGHTA, CDR2 FQGNSA. The CDR3 totals 13 residues. Trimming took off 4 bases at V and 6 bases at J, with 13 bases between the two ends. The CDR3 region is CASSWGRTIEQYF. The CDR3 nucleotides are TGTGCCAGCAGCTGGGGGAGAACGATCGAGCAGTACTTC.